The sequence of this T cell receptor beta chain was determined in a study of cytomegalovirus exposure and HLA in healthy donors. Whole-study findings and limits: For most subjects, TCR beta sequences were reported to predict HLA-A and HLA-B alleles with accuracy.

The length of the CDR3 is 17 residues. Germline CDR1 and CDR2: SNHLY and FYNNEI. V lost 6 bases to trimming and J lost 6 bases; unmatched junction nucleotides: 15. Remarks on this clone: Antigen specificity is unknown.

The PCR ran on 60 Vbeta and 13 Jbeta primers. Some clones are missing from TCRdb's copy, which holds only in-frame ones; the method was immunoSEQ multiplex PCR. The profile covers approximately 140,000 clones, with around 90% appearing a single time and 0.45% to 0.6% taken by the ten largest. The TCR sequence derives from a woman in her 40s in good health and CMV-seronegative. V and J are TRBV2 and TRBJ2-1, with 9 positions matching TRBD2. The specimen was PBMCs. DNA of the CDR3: TGTGCCAGCAGCCAACGCGGGGTGGTAGCGGGAGTCAATGAGCAGTTCTTC. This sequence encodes CASSQRGVVAGVNEQFF.